This T cell receptor (beta chain) was recorded in a study of OX40 agonist ivuxolimab in advanced cancers. Study-wide results and caveats: Averaging showed that CD8+ T cells had more expanded clones than CD4+ did.

Germline lookup yields CDR1 SGHNT and CDR2 YENEEA. The CDR3 length is 11 residues. In regard to this clone: What it binds is unknown. The junction departs from germline at one end; a sequencing error may be responsible.

Some clones are missing from TCRdb's copy, which holds only in-frame ones; the method was immunoSEQ multiplex PCR. In the table there are 45,000 to 60,000 clones, more than 75% of which are singletons. This clonotype was sampled from an adult with an advanced solid tumor such as melanoma, head and neck, liver or kidney cancer. This chain uses TRBV11-3 with TRBJ2-7; 7 positions match TRBD1. Sequencing used CD4+ or CD8+ T cells sorted from blood, obtained in a trial of the OX40 agonist ivuxolimab. The CDR3 nucleotides are TGTGCCAGCAGCTTAGGGGACAGCCAGATCTTC. Translating gives CASSLGDSQIF.